The rows below give T cell receptor beta chains drawn from one sample of a study of blood T cell repertoires in COVID-19. Assay used: immunoSEQ multiplex PCR; TCRdb lists only in-frame clones, some missing. The sample has 250,000 to 300,000 clones, approximately 91% seen once. Input material: PBMCs or T cells enriched from blood (not recorded which). The origin of the receptors is a human donor in a cohort exposed to, infected with or recovered from COVID-19 (not recorded which). The donor label of this sample is uncertain. The CDR3 runs from the conserved cysteine through the conserved F or W. The D gene is left open where the match is weak. Size tells how often a clone was seen (once, few, many) or the class of an expanded clone, and some rows leave it out.

D gene	V gene	CDR3 length	clone size	J gene	CDR3 DNA	CDR3 protein
TRBD1	TRBV27	18	.	TRBJ1-3	TGTGCCAGCAGGGGACCGGGACAGGGGGTAAAAGCTGGAAACACCATATATTTT	CASRGPGQGVKAGNTIYF
TRBD1	TRBV4-3	14	.	TRBJ1-2	TGCGCCAGCAGCCAAGAGGAGGACAGGGATGGCTACACCTTC	CASSQEEDRDGYTF
TRBD1	TRBV30	13	.	TRBJ1-2	TGTGCCTGGAGTTCGGGACAGGGTGGTGGCTACACCTTC	CAWSSGQGGGYTF
TRBD1	TRBV7-8	15	few	TRBJ1-5	TGTGCCAGCAGCTCCCACAGGGGGCGCCGGCAGCCCCAGCATTTT	CASSSHRGRRQPQHF
TRBD1	TRBV19	16	.	TRBJ1-2	TGTGCCAGTAGTATAGAAGCGGGCAGGGGGAACTATGGCTACACCTTC	CASSIEAGRGNYGYTF
.	TRBV10-3	18	few	TRBJ2-2	TGTGCCATCAGTGAGTCAACTAGAAGTAGGGCGAACACCGGGGAGCTGTTTTTT	CAISESTRSRANTGELFF
.	TRBV7-2	12	.	TRBJ2-3	TGTGCCAGCAGCTTAGACTACTATACGCAGTATTTT	CASSLDYYTQYF
.	TRBV27	15	.	TRBJ1-1	TGTGCCAGCAGACCAGGTGGTACCTTCAACACTGAAGCTTTCTTT	CASRPGGTFNTEAFF
.	TRBV20-1	11	.	TRBJ1-1	TGCAGTGCTCCCTCGGGGACTGAAGCTTTCTTT	CSAPSGTEAFF
TRBD1	TRBV5-5	15	.	TRBJ2-7	TGTGCCAGCAGCCGTACAGGGGGCGCTGGGTACGAGCAGTACTTC	CASSRTGGAGYEQYF
TRBD1	TRBV7-8	17	.	TRBJ1-1	TGTGCCAGCAGTTCCAAGGGACAGGGGATTCTCCCCACATTAGCTTTCTTT	CASSSKGQGILPTLAFF
TRBD2	TRBV7-8	20	.	TRBJ2-4	TGTGCCAGCAGCTTAGTGACGACTAGCGGGATGGGAGTAGCCAAAAACATTCAGTACTTC	CASSLVTTSGMGVAKNIQYF
.	TRBV27	15	.	TRBJ1-6	TGTGCCAGCAGTTTATACGGGACGGGAGATTCACCCCTCCACTTT	CASSLYGTGDSPLHF